This T cell receptor beta chain was recovered during a study of sequential checkpoint blockade in melanoma. About the study: Each arm's sequence ended with maintenance nivolumab.

Germline assignment: CDR1 SGHAT and CDR2 FQNNGV. The length of the CDR3 is 13 residues. Assay: immunoSEQ multiplex PCR; the TCRdb copy retains only in-frame clones and omits some. The sample records about 7,100 clones, approximately 80% being singletons. Treatment given: randomized to nivolumab then ipilimumab (arm A) or the reverse (arm B). No patient had prior DNA-damaging chemotherapy. PBMC sorting kept live CD3+CD8+ cells without CD19 or CD56. Sequenced material: CD8+ T cells sorted from blood (inferred from file names), taken from a patient given nivolumab and ipilimumab in sequence. This TCR was sampled from a human donor with melanoma. The chain combines TRBV11-2 with TRBJ2-7; D unclear. The DNA end is more similar to TRBJ2-1, so the J call may be wrong. The CDR3 spells CASTFNRGYEQFF. CDR3 nucleotides: TGTGCCAGCACCTTTAATCGCGGCTATGAGCAGTTCTTC.